The 27 T cell receptor beta chains listed next were all sequenced from one sample in a study of T cells after yellow fever vaccination. MiXCR, applied by TCRdb to the 5' RACE reads, yields one record per CDR3 protein. The repertoire includes some 300,000 distinct CDR3 sequences, around 10% of them detected once, and around 3.5% sits in the top ten. Material: CD4+ T cells sorted from PBMCs, obtained 5 days after the yellow fever booster vaccination. Receptors were obtained from a man aged 18 to 30 who received the YFV17D yellow fever vaccine.

V and J are TRBV6-4 and TRBJ2-5; D is ambiguous. This CDR3 is built from 12 residues. Germline loops: CDR1 MRHNA, CDR2 SNTAGT. With 4 bases removed from V and 12 bases from J, the gap between germline ends came to 15 bases. The DNA of the CDR3 is TGTGCCAGCAGTGTCTCCTTAAGGGCGAAGTACTTC. Its protein is CASSVSLRAKYF.

This sequence joins TRBV5-4 and TRBJ1-2, with TRBD1 as a possible D gene (6 bases). Germline V gene sequence: CDR1 SGHNT, CDR2 YYREEE (reference sequence). Between the trimmed V and J ends, which lost 4 bases and 0 bases, there was a span of 16 bases. The CDR3 spans 16 residues. CDR3 DNA sequence: TGTGCCAGCAGCAAGCCCGGGACAAATGCTAACTATGGCTACACCTTC. Translated: CASSKPGTNANYGYTF.

This clonotype was seen more than once but under ten times. This chain uses TRBV7-2 with TRBJ2-1, with D tentatively TRBD1 (6 bases). V was cut by 2 bases and J by 2 bases, with 16 bases left in between. The germline CDR1 and CDR2 sequences are SGHTA and FQGNSA. This CDR3 contains 17 residues. DNA for the CDR3: TGTGCCAGCAGCTTAAGAGCGGACAGAGGGGCCTACAATGAGCAGTTCTTC. Residues: CASSLRADRGAYNEQFF.

This clonotype was observed a few times. The chain joins TRBV6-2 or TRBV6-3 to TRBJ1-1, with no clear D. Trimming took off 4 bases at V and 1 base at J, with 10 bases between the two ends. Germline V gives CDR1 MNHEY, CDR2 SVGEGT. This CDR3 is built from 14 residues. CDR3 residues: CASSLPRENTEAFF. The CDR3 DNA follows: TGTGCCAGCAGTTTACCACGGGAGAACACTGAAGCTTTCTTT.

This clonotype has more than one count but fewer than ten. The chain is built from TRBV5-1 and TRBJ2-6; no firm D call. The germline gives CDR1 SGHRS, CDR2 YFSETQ. Trimming took 4 bases from V and 2 from J, leaving 10 bases between them. The CDR3 extends over 15 amino acids. CDR3 in amino acids: CASSPDGAGANVLTF. The CDR3 DNA is TGCGCCAGCAGCCCGGATGGGGCTGGGGCCAACGTCCTGACTTTC.

This clonotype has a count of ten or more. The chain combines TRBV9 with TRBJ2-1; 7 nucleotides align to TRBD1. The germline V gene encodes CDR1 SGDLS and CDR2 YYNGEE. After removal of 0 bases from V and 4 bases from J, the junction contained 4 bases not matched to a gene. This CDR3 is built from 15 residues. CDR3 nucleotides: TGTGCCAGCAGCGTAGAGAGGGGGCAGTACAATGAGCAGTTCTTC. It codes for CASSVERGQYNEQFF.

V usage is TRBV6-1 and J usage is TRBJ2-7, with no clear D. CDR3 size: 15 residues. Trimming shortened V by 2 bases and J by 2 bases, and 13 bases separated the two germline ends. Germline V gene lookup returns CDR1 MNHNS and CDR2 SASEGT. The DNA of the CDR3 is TGTGCCAGCAGTGAATATTGGGTTGGGACCTACGAGCAGTACGTC. Protein product: CASSEYWVGTYEQYV.

Ten or more counts support this clonotype. V usage is TRBV12-3 or TRBV12-4 and J usage is TRBJ1-4; no reliable D call. Deletions cut 1 base from V and 7 bases from J, with 7 bases between. The length of the CDR3 is 13 residues. The CDR3 DNA sequence: TGTGCCAGCAGTTTAGGACAACTTGAAAAACTGTTTTTT. Translating gives CASSLGQLEKLFF.

This clonotype was counted a few times. The chain combines TRBV12-3 or TRBV12-4 with TRBJ1-2, with TRBD1 as a possible D gene (5 bases). Trimming left V 5 bases short and J 0 bases short, with 16 bases between. This CDR3 has 16 amino acids. The CDR3 nucleotides are TGTGCCAGCAGTCAATCAGGACACCCCGCTAACTATGGCTACACCTTC. The encoded protein is CASSQSGHPANYGYTF.

The gene calls are TRBV30 and TRBJ2-1; 9 bases align to TRBD2. The V segment lost 2 bases and the J segment 4 bases; nucleotides outside the gene matches: 6. Germline lookup yields CDR1 GTSNPN and CDR2 SVGIG (reference sequence). The CDR3 sequence is 15 residues long. The CDR3 coding sequence is TGTGCCTGGAGTAGACGACTAGCGGCTTACAATGAGCAGTTCTTC. Translating it yields CAWSRRLAAYNEQFF. The whole variable domain, filled in from reference TRBV30 and TRBJ2-1, reads SQTIHQWPATLVQPVGSPLSLECTVEGTSNPNLYWYRQAAGRGLQLLFYSVGIGQISSEVPQNLSASRPQDRQFILSSKKLLLSDSGFYLCAWSRRLAAYNEQFFGPGTRLTVL.

This rearrangement joins TRBV7-8 to TRBJ1-5, with unresolved D. Trimming removed 5 bases from V and 5 bases from J, with 16 bases in between. Germline lookup yields CDR1 SGHVS and CDR2 FQNEAQ. This CDR3 contains 15 residues. CDR3: CASSRSSNNYQPQHF. CDR3 coding DNA: TGTGCCAGCAGCCGCTCCTCTAATAATTATCAGCCCCAGCATTTT. The full variable domain, with the rest looked up from reference TRBV7-8 and TRBJ1-5, is GAGVSQSPRYKVAKRGQDVALRCDPISGHVSLFWYQQALGQGPEFLTYFQNEAQLDKSGLPSDRFFAERPEGSVSTLKIQRTQQEDSAVYLCASSRSSNNYQPQHFGDGTRLSIL.

The chain uses TRBV14 and TRBJ1-5, with D possibly TRBD1 on 5 matching bases. This CDR3 has 17 residues. V shed 2 bases and J shed 2 bases, with 16 bases lying between them. CDR1 and CDR2 from the germline V gene are SGHDN and FVKESK. The CDR3 reads CASSQRTPQDGNQPQHF. CDR3 bases: TGTGCCAGCAGCCAACGTACACCACAGGACGGCAATCAGCCCCAGCATTTT. The full variable domain, its missing parts supplied by reference TRBV14 and TRBJ1-5, is EAGVTQFPSHSVIEKGQTVTLRCDPISGHDNLYWYRRVMGKEIKFLLHFVKESKQDESGMPNNRFLAERTGGTYSTLKVQPAELEDSGVYFCASSQRTPQDGNQPQHFGDGTRLSIL.

The CDR3 DNA is TGCAGTGCTAGAGTGGGGAATTCCTACGAGCAGTACTTC. It translates to CSARVGNSYEQYF. The V and J genes are TRBV20-1 and TRBJ2-7; D gene unclear. CDR1 is DFQATT and CDR2 is SNEGSKA in the germline V gene (reference sequence). The CDR3 length is 13 residues. With 1 base removed from V and 1 base from J, the gap between germline ends came to 8 bases.

The table lists this clonotype with a few counts. V usage is TRBV7-9 and J usage is TRBJ1-1; TRBD1 might be the D (5 bases). The CDR3 consists of 16 residues. Per the germline V gene, CDR1 is SEHNR and CDR2 is FQNEAQ (reference sequence). The V and J ends lost 4 bases and 6 bases respectively, with 21 bases between them. DNA of the CDR3: TGTGCCAGCAGCTATTTAGGGTATAGGGGTCAAGCTGAAGCTTTCTTT. It codes for CASSYLGYRGQAEAFF. The full variable domain, completed using reference TRBV7-9 and TRBJ1-1, is DTGVSQNPRHKITKRGQNVTFRCDPISEHNRLYWYRQTLGQGPEFLTYFQNEAQLEKSRLLSDRFSAERPKGSFSTLEIQRTEQGDSAMYLCASSYLGYRGQAEAFFGQGTRLTVV.

V and J are TRBV7-8 and TRBJ1-4; tentative D call: TRBD1 (6 bases). There are 14 residues in the CDR3. V lost 9 bases, J lost 1 base, and 12 bases lay in between. Germline CDR1 SGHVS, CDR2 FQNEAQ. The CDR3 DNA follows: TGTGCCAGTTACATCAGGGGAACTAATGAAAAACTGTTTTTT. Amino acid sequence: CASYIRGTNEKLFF.

In this sample, this clonotype turned up a few times. The V call is TRBV25-1, the J call TRBJ2-2, with 9 bases lining up with TRBD2. Trimming at V came to 6 bases and at J to 5 bases, leaving 4 bases not matched to a gene. The CDR3 is 14 amino acids. Germline V gives CDR1 MGHDK, CDR2 SYGVNS. The CDR3 loop is CASRRGGGTGELFF. CDR3 DNA: TGTGCCAGCAGGCGGGGGGGCGGTACCGGGGAGCTGTTTTTT.

This clonotype has a count of ten or more. V and J are TRBV20-1 and TRBJ2-5, with a tentative D call TRBD2 (5 bases). This CDR3 has 13 amino acids. CDR1 is DFQATT, CDR2 SNEGSKA, per germline (reference sequence). Trimming removed 4 bases at V and 3 bases at J, with 12 bases between. CDR3 in amino acids: CSANKLGEETQYF. The CDR3 DNA reads TGCAGTGCTAACAAGCTGGGAGAAGAGACCCAGTACTTC.

The rearrangement joins TRBV18 to TRBJ1-4, with unresolved D. CDR1 is KGHSH and CDR2 is LQKENI in the germline V gene. This CDR3 has 15 residues. V lost 3 bases to trimming and J lost 2 bases, with 10 bases between them. The CDR3 DNA reads as TGTGCCAGCTCACCCCCCCCGGGGACTAATGAAAAACTGTTTTTT. Translating gives CASSPPPGTNEKLFF.

This clonotype has a handful of counts. V usage is TRBV4-3 and J usage is TRBJ2-1; D is tentatively TRBD1 or TRBD2 (5 bases each). V was cut by 0 bases and J by 2 bases, with 17 bases left in between. Germline V CDR1 and CDR2: LGHNA, YSLEER. The CDR3 has 18 amino acids. The DNA for the CDR3 is TGCGCCAGCAGCCAAGAGCATCTTGGGGGTATCACCTACAATGAGCAGTTCTTC. Translating it yields CASSQEHLGGITYNEQFF.

This clonotype was seen only a few times. This rearrangement joins TRBV27 to TRBJ2-6; 7 bases map to TRBD1. The V gene end was trimmed by 1 base and the J gene end by 4 bases; junction bases not matched to a gene: 22. Germline CDR1 MNHEY, CDR2 SMNVEV (reference sequence). The CDR3 totals 22 residues. The CDR3 DNA is TGTGCCAGCAGTTTATACCTTATCAAGGGGGCGCATTCGGTGTTAGGGGCCAACGTCCTGACTTTC. Amino acid sequence: CASSLYLIKGAHSVLGANVLTF.

This clonotype was seen ten or more times. J is TRBJ2-2 and V is TRBV4-3, with TRBD1 matching 10 bases. There are 15 residues in the CDR3. Germline V gives CDR1 LGHNA, CDR2 YSLEER. Trimming cost V 5 bases and J 4 bases; bases outside gene matches: 4. The CDR3 is CASSSGQGFTGELFF. The CDR3, as DNA: TGCGCCAGCAGCTCGGGACAGGGGTTCACCGGGGAGCTGTTTTTT.

This clonotype was counted once. The chain joins TRBV6-5 to TRBJ2-1; possible D gene TRBD2, 6 bases. The germline CDR1 and CDR2 sequences are MNHEY and SVGAGI. The ends were cut back, 7 bases at V and 2 bases at J, with 18 bases in the middle. The CDR3 runs to 16 residues. The CDR3 loop is CASTPLGSGTYNEQFF. The DNA of the CDR3 is TGTGCCAGCACCCCCCTCGGTAGCGGTACCTACAATGAGCAGTTCTTC.

This clonotype was found a few times. The chain links TRBV10-3 to TRBJ2-5, with 7 bases that match TRBD2. Germline V gene data show CDR1 as ENHRY and CDR2 as SYGVKD. The junction had 6 bases not matched to a gene; V was cut back by 3 bases and J by 5 bases. The CDR3 is made up of 14 amino acids. CDR3 nucleotide sequence: TGTGCCATCAGTGAAGGACTAGGCGGGGAGACCCAGTACTTC. It codes for CAISEGLGGETQYF.

The chain couples TRBV6-1 to TRBJ2-3; 13 bases fit TRBD2. Germline V lookup: CDR1 MNHNS, CDR2 SASEGT. The junction had 4 bases not matched to a gene; V was cut back by 4 bases and J by 6 bases. The CDR3 runs 15 residues. For the CDR3, the DNA is TGTGCCAGCAGTGGACTAGCGGGGGGTTGGGATACGCAGTATTTT. This translates into CASSGLAGGWDTQYF.

This rearrangement joins TRBV28 to TRBJ2-7; D is possibly TRBD1 (6 bases). The CDR3 has 16 amino acids. Trimming took off 3 bases at V and 5 bases at J, with 20 bases between the two ends. Germline loops: CDR1 MDHEN, CDR2 SYDVKM. The CDR3 here is CASSLGPGRGSNEQYV. Here the CDR3 DNA reads TGTGCCAGCAGTTTGGGGCCGGGCAGGGGTTCTAACGAGCAGTACGTC.

There are a few counts of this clonotype. The genes are TRBV18 and TRBJ2-3; D is unclear. The CDR3 is 13 amino acids. V gave up 6 bases and J gave up 3 bases, with 10 bases separating them. Germline values: CDR1 KGHSH, CDR2 LQKENI. The CDR3 sequence: CASSPTMTDTQYF. CDR3 coding DNA: TGTGCCAGCTCCCCCACCATGACAGATACGCAGTATTTT.

This clonotype was seen a few times. The V gene is TRBV5-4, the J gene TRBJ2-7; possibly TRBD1 or TRBD2 for D (6 bases each). This CDR3 has 12 residues. Germline CDR1 SGHNT, CDR2 YYREEE (reference sequence). V was shortened by 5 bases and J by 8 bases, with 14 bases between the two germline ends. The CDR3 bases are TGTGCCAGCAGTCCACAGGGCGGGAAGCAGTACTTC. Translated: CASSPQGGKQYF.